These 18 T cell receptor beta chains came from one sample sequenced in a study of blood T cell repertoires in COVID-19. The assay was immunoSEQ multiplex PCR, and TCRdb's table has in-frame clones only and misses some. The sample contains 67,000 or so clones, 81% of which appear only once. Sequenced sample: peripheral blood. The origin of the receptors is a woman aged 70-85 years with acute or convalescent COVID-19.

This chain links TRBV14 with TRBJ2-5, with 9 positions matching TRBD1. CDR1 is SGHDN, CDR2 FVKESK, per germline. This CDR3 has 17 residues. V shed 2 bases, J shed 6 bases, and the junction held 13 bases outside the gene matches. The CDR3 DNA follows: TGTGCCAGCAGCCAACTAACCGGGACAGGGAGTAGAAAGACCCAGTACTTC. Translated, it gives CASSQLTGTGSRKTQYF.

The chain links TRBV6-5 to TRBJ1-1; D is perhaps TRBD1 (6 bases). This CDR3 is 15 amino acids long. Germline loops: CDR1 MNHEY, CDR2 SVGAGI. V shed 6 bases and J shed 4 bases, with 18 bases lying between them. DNA for the CDR3: TGTGCCAGCAGACCCCTACAGGGTGCGAGCACTGAAGCTTTCTTT. It is translated as CASRPLQGASTEAFF.

The chain couples TRBV6-2 or TRBV6-3 to TRBJ2-1; D is unclear. The CDR3 sequence is 15 residues long. CDR1 and CDR2 from the germline V gene are MNHEY and SVGEGT. V was trimmed by 6 bases and J by 0 bases, leaving 12 bases between them. CDR3 nucleotide sequence: TGTGCCAGCAGCTTAATTCCGAGCTCCTACAATGAGCAGTTCTTC. Translating it yields CASSLIPSSYNEQFF.

The genes are TRBV27 and TRBJ2-1, with 7 nucleotides matching TRBD1. Trimming took 3 bases from V and 5 from J; bases not matched to a gene: 7. The germline gives CDR1 MNHEY, CDR2 SMNVEV (reference sequence). The CDR3 spans 15 residues. This CDR3 reads CASSFRGTVNNEQFF. As DNA, the CDR3 is TGTGCCAGCAGTTTTCGTGGGACAGTGAACAATGAGCAGTTCTTC.

The rearrangement joins TRBV24-1 to TRBJ1-4; D perhaps matches TRBD1 (5 bases). With 4 bases removed from V and 7 bases from J, the gap between germline ends came to 12 bases. There are 14 residues in the CDR3. CDR1 and CDR2 from the germline V gene are KGHDR and SFDVKD. The chain's CDR3 is CATSEGREGEKLFF. The CDR3 coding sequence is TGTGCCACCAGTGAAGGCAGGGAAGGTGAAAAACTGTTTTTT.

The genes are TRBV4-1 and TRBJ2-1; a weak D match, TRBD2 (5 bases). CDR1 is MGHRA, CDR2 YSYEKL, per germline. The V end was cut by 3 bases, the J end by 1 base, with 10 bases between. This CDR3 spans 15 amino acids. In DNA, the CDR3 is TGCGCCAGCAGCCAGGGAGACGGGTCCTACAATGAGCAGTTCTTC. Protein sequence: CASSQGDGSYNEQFF.

This chain links TRBV5-6 with TRBJ1-5; D gene uncertain. This CDR3 has 17 residues. CDR1 is SGHDT, CDR2 YYEEEE, per germline. V was cut by 0 bases and J by 1 base, with 14 bases left in between. CDR3 nucleotide sequence: TGTGCCAGCAGCTTGGGGCCCGGGGAAGTGAGCAATCAGCCCCAGCATTTT. Its protein product is CASSLGPGEVSNQPQHF.

The V and J genes are TRBV6-1 and TRBJ1-3, with TRBD1 matching over 10 bases. The CDR3 consists of 16 residues. Germline values: CDR1 MNHNS, CDR2 SASEGT. V shed 3 bases and J 0 bases; nucleotides not matched to a gene: 2. CDR3 protein: CASSDRDRGSGNTIYF. CDR3 sequence (DNA): TGTGCCAGCAGTGACCGGGACAGGGGCTCTGGAAACACCATATATTTT.

The chain links TRBV7-3 to TRBJ2-1; TRBD2 matches 12 bases. Per germline, CDR1 SGHTA and CDR2 FQGTGA. The CDR3 contains 18 residues. V trimming: 6 bases; J trimming: 5 bases; junction bases outside the gene matches: 14. The CDR3 nucleotides are TGTGCCAGCAGGAACCCCTCTGGACTAGCGGGAACCAACAATGAGCAGTTCTTC. Translation gives CASRNPSGLAGTNNEQFF.

The gene calls are TRBV6-5 and TRBJ2-1; D is uncertain. Germline values: CDR1 MNHEY, CDR2 SVGAGI. The length of the CDR3 is 14 residues. The germline V and J ends were trimmed by 4 bases and 6 bases, with 13 bases remaining between them. The CDR3 DNA is TGTGCCAGCAGTTCAGCAGGTGGGCGCAATGAGCAGTTCTTC. It yields the protein CASSSAGGRNEQFF.

This chain joins TRBV9 and TRBJ2-1; 9 bases agree with TRBD2. After removal of 4 bases from V and 6 bases from J, the junction contained 11 bases not matched to a gene. CDR1 is SGDLS, CDR2 YYNGEE, per germline. CDR3 length: 16 amino acids. CDR3 residues: CASSPPQASGVNEQFF. Written as DNA, the CDR3 is TGTGCCAGCAGCCCCCCCCAGGCTAGCGGGGTCAATGAGCAGTTCTTC.

The chain links TRBV5-1 to TRBJ2-3; the match to TRBD2 covers 15 bases. CDR3 length: 18 residues. Germline values: CDR1 SGHRS, CDR2 YFSETQ. The V gene end was trimmed by 6 bases and the J gene end by 4 bases; junction bases not matched to a gene: 12. CDR3 nucleotide sequence: TGCGCCAGCACAACTGGACTAGCGGGAGGGGAGGGAGCAGATACGCAGTATTTT. Translated: CASTTGLAGGEGADTQYF.

V is TRBV6-4 and J is TRBJ2-3, with 10 bases aligning to TRBD2. J gave up 4 bases and V 6 bases, and 4 bases lay outside the gene matches. Per germline, CDR1 MRHNA and CDR2 SNTAGT. This CDR3 is built from 14 residues. CDR3 coding DNA: TGTGCCAGCAGCCTAGCGGGAGTCTCAGATACGCAGTATTTT. Translated, it gives CASSLAGVSDTQYF.

This chain connects TRBV15 to TRBJ2-6, with D possibly being TRBD1 (5 bases). This CDR3 region has 16 residues. Germline V lookup: CDR1 LNHNV, CDR2 YYDKDF (reference sequence). The V gene lost 3 bases and the J gene lost 0 bases, with 9 bases spanning the gap. The CDR3 DNA reads TGTGCCACCAGCAGGGACACAAACTCTGGGGCCAACGTCCTGACTTTC. This codes for CATSRDTNSGANVLTF.

The CDR3 DNA is TGTGCCAGCAGAGAGGACAGGGTATACGACGAGCAGTACTTC. Encoded protein: CASREDRVYDEQYF. The chain has TRBV2 and TRBJ2-7, with 8 bases identical to TRBD1. The CDR3 is 14 amino acids. Looked up from germline, CDR1 is SNHLY and CDR2 is FYNNEI. V gave up 6 bases and J gave up 5 bases; unmatched junction bases: 9. Full variable domain (outside the CDR3, taken from reference TRBV2 and TRBJ2-7): EPEVTQTPSHQVTQMGQEVILRCVPISNHLYFYWYRQILGQKVEFLVSFYNNEISEKSEIFDDQFSVERPDGSNFTLKIRSTKLEDSAMYFCASREDRVYDEQYFGPGTRLTVT.

This sequence joins TRBV9 and TRBJ2-2, with TRBD2 matching 15 bases. Germline V gives CDR1 SGDLS, CDR2 YYNGEE. The CDR3 has 16 amino acids. Unmatched junction bases numbered 3, after V lost 3 bases and J lost 6 bases. The CDR3 sequence is CASSERTSGGAGELFF. CDR3 sequence (DNA): TGTGCCAGCAGCGAAAGGACTAGCGGGGGGGCCGGGGAGCTGTTTTTT.

V usage is TRBV7-3 and J usage is TRBJ1-1; no definite D call. The CDR3 runs 13 residues. From germline, CDR1 is SGHTA and CDR2 FQGTGA. Trimming shortened V by 3 bases and J by 0 bases, and 5 bases separated the two germline ends. The CDR3: CASSFSVNTEAFF. The CDR3 bases are TGTGCCAGCAGCTTCTCGGTGAACACTGAAGCTTTCTTT.

This clone was counted between two and nine times. The J gene is TRBJ1-2, the V gene TRBV7-9; D unclear. The CDR3 contains 13 residues. V lost 3 bases and J 4 bases, leaving 9 bases between the germline ends. CDR1 is SEHNR and CDR2 is FQNEAQ in the germline V gene (reference sequence). The CDR3 protein is CASSLPQFYGYTF. As DNA, the CDR3 is TGTGCCAGCAGCTTGCCCCAGTTCTATGGCTACACCTTC. Combining the CDR3 with reference TRBV7-9 and TRBJ1-2 gives the whole variable domain DTGVSQNPRHKITKRGQNVTFRCDPISEHNRLYWYRQTLGQGPEFLTYFQNEAQLEKSRLLSDRFSAERPKGSFSTLEIQRTEQGDSAMYLCASSLPQFYGYTFGSGTRLTVV.